This TCR beta chain was recorded in a study of CD8 T cells in Susac syndrome. This CDR3 contains 17 residues. V gave up 3 bases and J gave up 4 bases, with 19 bases separating them. CDR1 SGHDN and CDR2 FVKESK come from the germline V gene. Bulk CD8+ and CD4+ cells came from magnetic negative isolation; CD8+ TEMRA by FACS. An input of roughly 0.5 to 1 ug of RNA was subjected to reverse transcription using random hexamers. The method of amplification for TCR beta CDR3 was immunoSEQ multiplex PCR, covering 54 Vbeta and 13 Jbeta. TCRdb reanalysed the immunoSEQ multiplex PCR reads using MiXCR and keeps one entry per CDR3 protein. The table includes under 350,000 distinct CDR3 sequences, around 90% detected once.

This clonotype was obtained from a human donor with multiple sclerosis. The V call is TRBV14, the J call TRBJ2-1, with a possible D match to TRBD2 (5 bases). Sequencing used CD4+ T cells from PBMCs. Written as DNA, the CDR3 is TGTGCCAGCAGCCAGGGAGCATTCAGACGGAAATACAATGAGCAGTTCTTC. It codes for CASSQGAFRRKYNEQFF. The variable domain in full, with the rest retrieved from reference TRBV14 and TRBJ2-1, is EAGVTQFPSHSVIEKGQTVTLRCDPISGHDNLYWYRRVMGKEIKFLLHFVKESKQDESGMPNNRFLAERTGGTYSTLKVQPAELEDSGVYFCASSQGAFRRKYNEQFFGPGTRLTVL.